A single T cell receptor (beta chain) is shown here with its context. The target of this receptor is not known. The germline gene is not matched at one end of the junction; a read error may be the cause. TCR CDR3 regions were amplified from genomic DNA by multiplex PCR using the deep immunoSEQ assay. Genomic DNA extracted from each cell subset was distributed evenly over all wells of several immunoSEQ 96-well plates, and each plate served as one replicate. For sorted subsets, about 200 ng genomic DNA, equal to approximately 30,000 T cell genomes, was loaded into each replicate PCR. The purified libraries were quantified using a Qubit 3.0 fluorometer, sized with a Bioanalyzer 2100, and then quantified again using the KAPA Library Quantification kit. Each immunoSEQ 96-well plate was sequenced on its own single-read 150-cycle Illumina NextSeq 550 flow cell. On the authors' methods: Because the immunoSEQ output held only junctional sequences and lacked quality scores, the filtering could not match the filtering applied to full-length reads. Sequences were annotated with PyIR, a Python wrapper for IgBLAST v1.9, using IMGT germline references to assign V/J genes and CDR3. Reads were filtered out if the reads had weak V/J assignments (E-value above 1e-6), no CDR3, stop codons, out-of-frame junctions, or ambiguous translated residues. V3J clonotypes were defined by identical inferred V gene, J gene, and CDR3 amino acid sequence. Percentage overlap between repertoires was calculated by dividing the number of shared unique clonotypes by the size of the smaller repertoire. Three approaches were used to assess repertoire richness: RTK rarefaction, the Chao1 estimator, and Recon v2.1 estimates of unobserved clonotypes. Generation probabilities for all TCRbeta clonotypes obtained by the gDNA method from four donors were computed using OLGA. Held by TCRdb, this immuneACCESS table contains in-frame sequences only and omits some clones. Under half of the omission traces to an unresolved V gene where checked; the cause of the rest is unknown. The V and J calls and clone size were taken over from that table, and D and trimming were inferred from the DNA. Here the sample has over a million clones; approximately 72% occur a single time. In total, the top ten clones hold 1.4% of the sample.

The donors were healthy, HIV-negative adults with no recently reported acute infections or vaccinations. Every donor was a Caucasian adult residing in Nashville, Tennessee, USA. CD4+ T cells were enriched through magnetic negative selection, after which naive cells were positively selected on CD45RA and the remaining negative fraction served as the memory subset. Blood was collected by leukapheresis, and PBMCs were isolated by Ficoll-Histopaque density gradient centrifugation and then cryopreserved in liquid nitrogen vapor phase. Purity and quantity of every magnetically sorted T cell population were checked by analytical flow cytometry. From each sorted fraction, genomic DNA was isolated and quantified by UV absorbance on a Nanodrop 2000c. Based on the germline V gene (reference sequence), the CDR1 and CDR2 sequences are SSHAT and FNYEAQ. Reading from cysteine to phenylalanine, the CDR3 counts 13 amino acids. Just the 39-base CDR3 DNA is kept, in frame starting at base 1.

The data belong to a study of shared clonotypes between healthy human individuals (dated by TCRdb to the early 2020s). Context from the whole study: A couple of women and three men aged 18 to 49 years were included in the cohort. Per donor, three plates each were used for CD4 naive and CD4 memory, two for CD8 naive, and one for CD8 memory. To estimate repertoire size and how much clonotypes are shared between individuals, the study performed deep sequencing of blood TCR repertoires from roughly five healthy adults. To increase sequencing depth and limit assay-specific biases, TCR repertoire library preparation and sequencing were carried out by different laboratories using diverse techniques. Each donor's leukapheresis produced roughly between roughly 0.85 and 10 billion PBMCs. What the authors observed across the whole study: Based on pairwise subsampling, the degree of clonotype sharing among donors was expected to be affected by sequencing depth. Incomplete sequencing was indicated by rarefaction of sorted-subset datasets, despite the large sequencing depth. Across four donors, approximately 5% of naive CD4, around 3.3% of naive CD8, roughly 2.3% of memory CD4, and 0.4% of memory CD8 clonotypes were shared. Sampling was restricted to blood, and TCR repertoires in tissues likely differ from the TCR repertoires found in blood. The genetic and exposure-history diversity represented was limited by the small number of donors. Naive subsets generally had larger estimated clonotype richness than memory subsets did. Higher generation probabilities were observed for clonotypes shared by all four sorted-subset donors than for non-shared clonotypes.

The sequence derives from a man aged 18 to 29 in good health. The V gene is TRBV7-7 and the J gene is TRBJ2-3; the D gene identity is not certain. Sequenced input: memory CD4+ T cells sorted from blood. This sample's cell subset or site label indicates: CD45RA-negative fraction. The DNA sequence is as follows: TGTGCTAGCAGCCCCGGGCGCACAGATACGCAGTATTTT. This is translated as CASSPGRTDTQYF.